The table lists the clone carrying this T cell receptor (beta chain) with a few counts. Its target is unknown. TCRdb reprocessed the 5' RACE reads with MiXCR, giving one entry per CDR3 protein. This sample has 250,000 to 350,000 distinct CDR3 sequences, with 15% to 20% found just once. This sample was taken from a study of T-cell memory formation after mild COVID-19. Study information: Largely, TCR clusters stayed within a single donor. Findings and caveats of the study: The finding that pre-infection memory included some responding clones suggested that cross-reactive memory joined.

CDR3 length: 13 residues. Germline lookup yields CDR1 SGHAT and CDR2 FQNNGV. Trimming shortened V by 5 bases and J by 4 bases, and 9 bases separated the two germline ends. This chain connects TRBV11-2 to TRBJ1-3; possibly TRBD1 for D (6 bases). The receptor comes from a man aged 18 to 29 who had mild COVID-19 (a few samples of this study predate the infection). Cell type and time point are not known. Sample: PBMCs or a T cell subset sorted from them (not recorded which). The CDR3 DNA reads TGTGCCAGCAGCCAAGGGGGAGGAAACACCATATATTTT. Protein: CASSQGGGNTIYF.